These 21 T cell receptor beta chains were all obtained from the same sample, sequenced in a study of T cells in women clearing cervical HPV infection. Some clones are missing from TCRdb's copy, which holds only in-frame ones; the method was immunoSEQ multiplex PCR. The table gives about 39,000 clones; the top ten clones make up roughly 6% of it. Material for sequencing was blood buffy coat. The source is a woman between 18 and 70 years old with a cervical HPV16 infection that either progressed to CIN3+ or cleared (not recorded which).

Comment on this clone: The CDR3 goes on 3 residues after the read ends, and that part is filled in from the germline J gene. The chain joins TRBV7-2 to TRBJ2-3, with D maybe TRBD2 (6 bases). The CDR3 loop spans 14 amino acids. Germline CDR1 reads SGHTA; CDR2 reads FQGNSA. CDR3 bases read: TGTGCCAGCAGCTTTGGCACTAGCAATCAGCCG. Amino acids: CASSFGTSNQP. The entire CDR3 is CASSFGTSNQPQYF.

In regard to this clone: The missing CDR3 end, 3 residues past where the read stops, is filled in from the germline J gene. The chain links TRBV19 to TRBJ2-7; TRBD2 agrees at 13 bases. This CDR3 has 15 residues. Unmatched junction bases numbered 7, after V lost 5 bases and J lost 6 bases. Germline CDR1 and CDR2: LNHDA and SQIVND (reference sequence). The CDR3: CASSGLAGVSREQYF. CDR3 bases read: TGTGCCAGTAGTGGACTAGCGGGAGTCTCCCGCGAG.

Worth noting for this clone: The CDR3 goes on 3 residues after the read ends, and that part is filled in from the germline J gene. The chain links TRBV28 to TRBJ2-3, with 14 bases fitting TRBD2. Trimming cost V 2 bases and J 4 bases; bases outside gene matches: 2. Per germline, CDR1 MDHEN and CDR2 SYDVKM. This CDR3 is 16 amino acids long. The covered CDR3 bases are TGTGCCAGCAGTTTAGGGACTAGCGGGAGAGCAGATACG. Its translation is CASSLGTSGRADT. The whole CDR3 protein reads CASSLGTSGRADTQYF.

On this clone: The CDR3 end falls 3 residues outside the read, so it is completed with the germline J gene. The chain joins TRBV11-1 to TRBJ1-4, with D maybe TRBD1 (5 bases). This CDR3 is 12 amino acids long. The germline V and J ends were trimmed by 10 bases and 6 bases, with 12 bases remaining between them. CDR1 is SGHAT and CDR2 is FQDESV in the germline V gene (reference sequence). The sequenced part of the CDR3 DNA is TGTGCCAACCCAGCAGGGTATGAAAAA. Amino acid sequence: CANPAGYEK. The whole CDR3 sequence reads CANPAGYEKLFF.

Details on this clone: The CDR3 goes on 3 residues after the read ends, and that part is filled in from the germline J gene. This rearrangement joins TRBV20-1 to TRBJ2-3, with D possibly being TRBD2 (6 bases). The germline V gene has CDR1 DFQATT and CDR2 SNEGSKA (reference sequence). The CDR3 is 14 residues long. The sequenced part of the CDR3 DNA is TGCAGTGCTAGAGATCGCAGCGGCGGGGAGACG. Its translation is CSARDRSGGET. The complete CDR3 reads CSARDRSGGETQYF.

Notes on this clone: Read coverage stops 3 residues before the CDR3 terminus; the germline J gene supplies the remainder. The V gene is TRBV7-3, the J gene TRBJ2-2; D remains unclear. V lost 2 bases to trimming and J lost 7 bases, with 11 bases between them. CDR1 and CDR2 (germline): SGHTA, FQGTGA. The length of the CDR3 is 14 residues. The sequenced part of the CDR3 DNA is TGTGCCAGCAGCTTAGGTCCCTCAGGCGGGGAG. Its translation: CASSLGPSGGE. The full CDR3 protein reads CASSLGPSGGELFF.

Details on this clone: The read is 3 residues too short to cover the CDR3 end, so that end is filled in from the germline J gene. The V gene is TRBV14, the J gene TRBJ2-1; no definite D call. Germline V gene sequence: CDR1 SGHDN, CDR2 FVKESK. The CDR3 length is 13 residues. The germline V and J ends were trimmed by 1 base and 3 bases, with 4 bases remaining between them. The covered CDR3 bases are TGTGCCAGCAGCCAAGTTAGCTACAATGAG. Translated: CASSQVSYNE. The full CDR3 sequence reads CASSQVSYNEQFF.

Of note for this clone: The observed sequence ends 3 residues before the CDR3 terminus, with the missing tail filled in from the germline J gene. V is TRBV5-5 and J is TRBJ1-5; a weak D match, TRBD1 (6 bases). V lost 0 bases to trimming and J lost 0 bases, with 7 bases between them. The CDR3 consists of 15 residues. CDR1 is SGHKS and CDR2 is YYEKEE in the germline V gene (reference sequence). The chain's CDR3 is CASSLETGSNQPQHF. CDR3 DNA (partial): TGTGCCAGCAGCTTGGAGACAGGTAGCAATCAGCCC.

Turning to this clone: The read ends 3 residues shy of where the CDR3 ends; the end is completed using the germline J gene. The rearrangement joins TRBV5-4 to TRBJ2-5; TRBD2 matches 13 bases. Trimming at V came to 4 bases and at J to 5 bases, leaving 5 bases not matched to a gene. Germline CDR1 reads SGHNT; CDR2 reads YYREEE (reference sequence). The CDR3 loop spans 15 amino acids. Here the CDR3 reads CASSPWTSGSETQYF. Incomplete CDR3 DNA: TGTGCCAGCAGCCCTTGGACTAGCGGGAGCGAGACC.

Details on this clone: Read sequence stops 3 residues before the CDR3 end, and the germline J gene provides the missing end. This chain links TRBV2 with TRBJ2-2, with 9 bases lining up with TRBD1. J gave up 4 bases and V 4 bases, and 4 bases lay outside the gene matches. CDR3 length equals 15 residues. Germline V gene data show CDR1 as SNHLY and CDR2 as FYNNEI. The CDR3 sequence: CASSAWGQGTGELFF. CDR3 bases read: TGTGCCAGCAGTGCGTGGGGACAGGGCACCGGGGAG.

Partial CDR3 DNA: TGTGCCAGCAGCTTAGGCAGGGGAGGAGATACG. Translation: CASSLGRGGDT. The full CDR3 reads CASSLGRGGDTQYF. V is TRBV11-2 and J is TRBJ2-3; either TRBD1 or TRBD2 may fit D (6 bases each). The CDR3 goes on 3 residues after the read ends, and that part is filled in from the germline J gene. Germline V gene lookup returns CDR1 SGHAT and CDR2 FQNNGV. The CDR3 runs to 14 residues. Trimming cost V 1 base and J 5 bases, with 10 bases left between them.

A remark on this clone: The junction departs from germline at one end; a sequencing error may be responsible. The CDR3 is cut off 3 residues early in the read; its end comes from the germline J gene. V gene TRBV28 combines with J gene TRBJ1-1; a weak D match, TRBD1 (5 bases). CDR1 and CDR2 from the germline V gene are MDHEN and SYDVKM. This CDR3 has 13 amino acids. The CDR3 bases that were read are TGTGCCAGCAGTTTAGGGGCAGGCACTGGA. As protein: CASSLGAGTG. The CDR3 reads in full as CASSLGAGTGAFF. The full variable domain, rest sourced from reference TRBV28 and TRBJ1-1, is DVKVTQSSRYLVKRTGEKVFLECVQDMDHENMFWYRQDPGLGLRLIYFSYDVKMKEKGDIPEGYSVSREKKERFSLILESASTNQTSMYLCASSLGAGTGAFFGQGTRLTVV.

On this clone: With the read ending 3 residues before the CDR3 end, the germline J gene is used to fill in that end. The rearrangement uses TRBV7-8 and TRBJ1-2; D unclear. The CDR3 consists of 14 residues. Between the trimmed V and J ends, which lost 2 bases and 6 bases, there was a span of 13 bases. Germline V gene sequence: CDR1 SGHVS, CDR2 FQNEAQ. Here the CDR3 reads CASSLLRASNGYTF. The sequenced CDR3 bases are TGTGCCAGCAGCTTATTGAGGGCCTCGAATGGC.

About this clone: The read halts 3 residues ahead of the CDR3 end, with the missing end drawn from the germline J gene. V and J are TRBV6-2 or TRBV6-3 and TRBJ2-3; a possible D gene is TRBD1 (5 bases). The CDR3 sequence is 16 residues long. Trimming removed 0 bases from V and 6 bases from J, with 16 bases in between. Looked up from germline, CDR1 is MNHEY and CDR2 is SVGEGT. The sequenced CDR3 bases are TGTGCCAGCAGTTACTCGCCGGGCTCAAACAGGGATACG. This gives the protein CASSYSPGSNRDT. In full, the CDR3 is CASSYSPGSNRDTQYF.

A remark on this clone: The read stops 3 residues short of the end of the CDR3; the missing end is completed from the germline J gene. V and J are TRBV7-2 and TRBJ2-4, with D possibly being TRBD1 (7 bases). The CDR3 loop spans 14 amino acids. CDR1 and CDR2 (germline): SGHTA, FQGNSA. Here the CDR3 reads CASSPTRGQRGQYF. The covered CDR3 bases are TGTGCCAGCAGCCCGACTAGGGGGCAGAGGGGT.

To note about this clone: Read sequence stops 3 residues before the CDR3 end, and the germline J gene provides the missing end. The V gene is TRBV7-2, the J gene TRBJ1-1; 8 nucleotides agree with TRBD1. J lost 7 bases, V lost 2 bases, and 9 bases had no gene match. Germline-derived CDR1 and CDR2 are SGHTA and FQGNSA. This CDR3 contains 15 residues. CDR3 loop: CASSLNGDRGIEAFF. CDR3 DNA (partial): TGTGCCAGCAGCTTAAATGGAGACAGGGGAATTGAA.

Details on this clone: The CDR3 end falls 3 residues outside the read, so it is completed with the germline J gene. The chain joins TRBV2 to TRBJ2-4, with 8 bases lining up with TRBD1. V gave up 10 bases and J gave up 6 bases; unmatched junction bases: 5. The CDR3 loop spans 12 amino acids. Germline CDR1 SNHLY, CDR2 FYNNEI. CDR3 region: CATLGQGNIQYF. CDR3 DNA, as far as it was read: TGTGCCACCTTAGGACAGGGAAACATT.

To note about this clone: Read coverage stops 3 residues before the CDR3 terminus; the germline J gene supplies the remainder. The chain recombines TRBV20-1 with TRBJ2-3; TRBD2 is a possible D gene (6 bases). The CDR3 is 14 amino acids. Deletions cut 5 bases from V and 5 bases from J, with 17 bases between. CDR1 DFQATT and CDR2 SNEGSKA come from the germline V gene (reference sequence). The sequenced CDR3 bases are TGCAGTGCTGTTACGCGGAGGGGCGGAGATACG. The encoded protein is CSAVTRRGGDT. The whole CDR3 sequence is CSAVTRRGGDTQYF.

Of note for this clone: The read halts 3 residues ahead of the CDR3 end, with the missing end drawn from the germline J gene. V and J are TRBV6-2 or TRBV6-3 and TRBJ2-1; 8 bases are a match to TRBD2. CDR1 MNHEY and CDR2 SVGEGT come from the germline V gene. There are 13 residues in the CDR3. V gave up 5 bases and J gave up 6 bases; unmatched junction bases: 3. The CDR3 DNA, read in part, is TGTGCCAGCAGTAGAGGGACTAGCAATGAG. This sequence encodes CASSRGTSNE. The whole CDR3 is CASSRGTSNEQFF.

To note about this clone: The CDR3 end lies 3 residues beyond the end of the read and is filled in from the germline J gene. The rearrangement joins TRBV20-1 to TRBJ2-3, with 9 positions matching TRBD1. This CDR3 comprises 16 residues. CDR1 and CDR2 from the germline V gene are DFQATT and SNEGSKA (reference sequence). With V trimmed by 6 bases and J by 4 bases, 14 bases remained unmatched. CDR3 DNA (partial): TGCAGTGCAAAAGAGAGAAGGGACAGGGTGGCAGATACG. As protein: CSAKERRDRVADT. The full CDR3 is CSAKERRDRVADTQYF.

Comment on this clone: The DNA ends 3 residues before the CDR3 does, and the rest of the CDR3 is filled in from the germline J gene. The rearrangement links TRBV20-1 to TRBJ1-4; no reliable D call. Trimming took off 1 base at V and 3 bases at J, with 6 bases between the two ends. The CDR3 loop spans 13 amino acids. Looked up from germline, CDR1 is DFQATT and CDR2 is SNEGSKA (reference sequence). This CDR3 is CSARGGPNEKLFF. CDR3 DNA, as far as it was read: TGCAGTGCTAGAGGAGGGCCTAATGAAAAA.